This TCR beta chain was sequenced during a study of blood T cell repertoires in COVID-19. V gave up 8 bases and J gave up 5 bases; unmatched junction bases: 8. The CDR3 runs 14 residues. Germline CDR1 and CDR2: LNHNV and YYDKDF (reference sequence). Per the study methods: Reference gene primer amplification gave estimated nucleated cell counts. Method: immunoSEQ multiplex PCR; TCRdb's copy keeps in-frame clones and lacks some. For V, J and clone size, that table is used; D and trimming come from the DNA. Here the sample spans around 200,000 clones, 86% being singletons. The sequenced sample was peripheral blood. The chain combines TRBV15 with TRBJ1-5; 8 bases are shared with TRBD1. The origin of this receptor is a man between 65 and 85 years old with acute or convalescent COVID-19. The CDR3 DNA is TGTGCCACCCGACCAGGGGGCGCATATCAGCCCCAGCATTTT. Its translation is CATRPGGAYQPQHF.